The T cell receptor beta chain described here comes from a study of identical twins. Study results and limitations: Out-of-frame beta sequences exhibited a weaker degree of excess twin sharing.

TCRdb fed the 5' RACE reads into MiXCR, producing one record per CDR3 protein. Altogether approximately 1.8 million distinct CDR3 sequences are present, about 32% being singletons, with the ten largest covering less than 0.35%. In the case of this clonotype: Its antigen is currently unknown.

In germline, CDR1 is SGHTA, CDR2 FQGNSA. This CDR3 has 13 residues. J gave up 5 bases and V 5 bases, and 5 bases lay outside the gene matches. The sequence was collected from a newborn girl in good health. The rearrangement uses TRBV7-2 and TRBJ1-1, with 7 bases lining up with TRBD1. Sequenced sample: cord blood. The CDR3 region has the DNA TGTGCCAGCAGCGCTGCGACAGGGACTGAAGCTTTCTTT. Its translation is CASSAATGTEAFF. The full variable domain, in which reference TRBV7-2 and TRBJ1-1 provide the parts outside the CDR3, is GAGVSQSPSNKVTEKGKDVELRCDPISGHTALYWYRQSLGQGLEFLIYFQGNSAPDKSGLPSDRFSAERTGGSVSTLTIQRTQQEDSAVYLCASSAATGTEAFFGQGTRLTVV.